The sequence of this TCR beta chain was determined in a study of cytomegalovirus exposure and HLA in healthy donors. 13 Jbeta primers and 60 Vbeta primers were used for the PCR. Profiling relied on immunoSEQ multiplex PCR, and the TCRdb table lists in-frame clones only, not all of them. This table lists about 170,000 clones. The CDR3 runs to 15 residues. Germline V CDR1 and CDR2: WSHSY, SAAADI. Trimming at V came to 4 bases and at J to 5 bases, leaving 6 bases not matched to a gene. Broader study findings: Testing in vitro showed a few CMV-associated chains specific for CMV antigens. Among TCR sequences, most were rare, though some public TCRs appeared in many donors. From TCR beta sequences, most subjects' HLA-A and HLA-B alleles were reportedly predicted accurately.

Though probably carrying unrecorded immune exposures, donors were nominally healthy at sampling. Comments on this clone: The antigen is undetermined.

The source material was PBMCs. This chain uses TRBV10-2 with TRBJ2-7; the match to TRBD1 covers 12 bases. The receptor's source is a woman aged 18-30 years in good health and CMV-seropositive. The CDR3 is CASSVPGQGAHEQYF. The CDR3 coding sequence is TGCGCCAGCAGTGTCCCGGGACAGGGGGCGCACGAGCAGTACTTC.